This TCR beta chain was captured by sequencing in a study of control samples from healthy donors and cancer patients. The table came from immunoSEQ multiplex PCR; TCRdb's copy has only in-frame clones and leaves some out. The sample carries about 190,000 clones, around 90% recorded once. With V trimmed by 4 bases and J by 4 bases, 4 bases remained unmatched. This CDR3 comprises 14 residues. The V gene's germline CDR1 is SNHLY and CDR2 FYNNEI. The J gene is TRBJ1-2, the V gene TRBV2; 9 bases map to TRBD1. Material: blood. The source of this sequence is a man aged 25 to 40 in good health. The DNA for the CDR3 is TGTGCCAGCAGTGTTCTGGGACAGGGCTATGGCTACACCTTC. Protein sequence: CASSVLGQGYGYTF.